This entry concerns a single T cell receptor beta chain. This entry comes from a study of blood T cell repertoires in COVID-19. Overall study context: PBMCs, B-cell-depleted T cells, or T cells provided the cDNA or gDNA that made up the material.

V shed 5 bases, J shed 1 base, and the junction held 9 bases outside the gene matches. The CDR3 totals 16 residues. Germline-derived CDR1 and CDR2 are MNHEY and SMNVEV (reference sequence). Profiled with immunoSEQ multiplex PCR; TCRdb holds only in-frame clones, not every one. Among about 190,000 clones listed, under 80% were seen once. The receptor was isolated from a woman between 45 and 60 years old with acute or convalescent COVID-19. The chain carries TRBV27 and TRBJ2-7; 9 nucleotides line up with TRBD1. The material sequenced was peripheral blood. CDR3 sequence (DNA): TGTGCCAGCAGTCCGGGACAGGGTTGGAGTTCCTACGAGCAGTACTTC. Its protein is CASSPGQGWSSYEQYF.